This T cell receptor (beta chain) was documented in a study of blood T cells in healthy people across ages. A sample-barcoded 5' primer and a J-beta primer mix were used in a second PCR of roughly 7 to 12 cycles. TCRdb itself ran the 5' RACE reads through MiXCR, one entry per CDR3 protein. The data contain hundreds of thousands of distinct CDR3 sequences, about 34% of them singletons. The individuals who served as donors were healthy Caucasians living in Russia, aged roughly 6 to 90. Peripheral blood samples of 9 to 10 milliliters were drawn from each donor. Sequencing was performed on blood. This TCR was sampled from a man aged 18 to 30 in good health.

The CDR3: CATSGREGARDTQYF. DNA for the CDR3: TGTGCCACCAGTGGTAGGGAAGGGGCTCGAGATACGCAGTATTTT. The rearrangement joins TRBV24-1 to TRBJ2-3; a weak D match, TRBD1 (5 bases). The germline V gene has CDR1 KGHDR and CDR2 SFDVKD. The ends were cut back, 5 bases at V and 5 bases at J, with 16 bases in the middle. This CDR3 has 15 residues.